This T cell receptor (beta chain) was identified during a study of shared clonotypes between healthy human individuals. The V end was cut by 2 bases, the J end by 7 bases, with 12 bases between. Germline CDR1 and CDR2: SGHDT and YYEEEE. This CDR3 region has 13 residues. Libraries were prepared by immunoSEQ multiplex PCR; TCRdb keeps only in-frame clonotypes and omits some of them. Among a few million clones listed, approximately 96% were seen once. Source material: naive CD4+ T cells sorted from blood. The subset is: CD45RA+ positively selected. The gene calls are TRBV5-6 and TRBJ2-5, with D tentatively TRBD2 (6 bases). The sequence was collected from a man aged 18 to 30 in good health. CDR3 protein: CASSFLGGGTQYF. The CDR3 DNA reads as TGTGCCAGCAGCTTCCTCGGGGGAGGGACCCAGTACTTC.